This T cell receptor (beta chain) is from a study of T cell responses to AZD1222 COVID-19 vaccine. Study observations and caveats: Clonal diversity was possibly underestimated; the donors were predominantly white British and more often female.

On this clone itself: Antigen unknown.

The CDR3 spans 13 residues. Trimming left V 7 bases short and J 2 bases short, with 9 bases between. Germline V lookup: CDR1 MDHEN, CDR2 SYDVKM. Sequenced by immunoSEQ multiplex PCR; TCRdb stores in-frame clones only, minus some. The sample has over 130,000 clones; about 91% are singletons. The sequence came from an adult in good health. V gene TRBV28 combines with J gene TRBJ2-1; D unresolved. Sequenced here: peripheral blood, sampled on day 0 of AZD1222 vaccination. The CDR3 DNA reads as TGTGCCAGCAATGGGGTACCCTACAATGAGCAGTTCTTC. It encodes CASNGVPYNEQFF.